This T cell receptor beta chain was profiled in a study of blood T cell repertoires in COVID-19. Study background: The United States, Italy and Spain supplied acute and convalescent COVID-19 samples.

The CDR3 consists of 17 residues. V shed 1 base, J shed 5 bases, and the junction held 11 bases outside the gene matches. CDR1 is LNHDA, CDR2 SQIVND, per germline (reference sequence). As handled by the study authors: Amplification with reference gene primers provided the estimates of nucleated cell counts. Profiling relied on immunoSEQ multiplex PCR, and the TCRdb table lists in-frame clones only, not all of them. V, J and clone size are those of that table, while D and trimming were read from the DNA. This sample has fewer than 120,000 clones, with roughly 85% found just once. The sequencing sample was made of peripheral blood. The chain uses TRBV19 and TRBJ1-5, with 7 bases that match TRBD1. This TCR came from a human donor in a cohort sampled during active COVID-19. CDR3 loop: CASSIAEGRDRYQPQHF. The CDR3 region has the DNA TGTGCCAGTAGTATAGCCGAGGGAAGGGACAGATATCAGCCCCAGCATTTT. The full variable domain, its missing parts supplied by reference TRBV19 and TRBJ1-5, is DGGITQSPKYLFRKEGQNVTLSCEQNLNHDAMYWYRQDPGQGLRLIYYSQIVNDFQKGDIAEGYSVSREKKESFPLTVTSAQKNPTAFYLCASSIAEGRDRYQPQHFGDGTRLSIL.